This paragraph reports one T cell receptor (beta chain). Germline-derived CDR1 and CDR2 are SEHNR and FQNEAQ (reference sequence). Trimming took 5 bases from V and 0 from J, leaving 10 bases between them. The CDR3 covers 15 residues. This sample was taken from a study of shared clonotypes between healthy human individuals. Study summary: Per-donor plates numbered three CD4 naive, three CD4 memory, two CD8 naive and one CD8 memory.

Clones were read by immunoSEQ multiplex PCR, and TCRdb kept only the in-frame ones, dropping some. The sample includes some 2,000,000 clones, roughly 94% of them seen just once. This TCR was sampled from a man aged 18 to 29 in good health. The genes are TRBV7-9 and TRBJ1-4; D not certain. Sequenced sample: naive CD4+ T cells sorted from blood. Stated subset: CD45RA+ positively selected. In nucleotides, the CDR3 is TGTGCCAGCAGCCCCCCCAGTGCAACTAATGAAAAACTGTTTTTT. Encoded protein: CASSPPSATNEKLFF. Variable domain in full (rest from reference TRBV7-9 and TRBJ1-4): DTGVSQNPRHKITKRGQNVTFRCDPISEHNRLYWYRQTLGQGPEFLTYFQNEAQLEKSRLLSDRFSAERPKGSFSTLEIQRTEQGDSAMYLCASSPPSATNEKLFFGSGTQLSVL.